These 21 T cell receptor beta chains were all obtained from the same sample, sequenced in a study of OX40 agonist ivuxolimab in advanced cancers. TCRdb's copy holds only in-frame clones and misses some; the assay was immunoSEQ multiplex PCR. The sample carries around 66,000 clones, roughly four fifths recorded once. Sequenced here: CD4+ or CD8+ T cells sorted from blood, sampled in a trial of the OX40 agonist ivuxolimab. The receptors were sampled from an adult with an advanced solid tumor such as melanoma, head and neck, liver or kidney cancer.

The chain has TRBV13 and TRBJ1-2, with TRBD1 matching over 8 bases. There are 17 residues in the CDR3. The V gene's germline CDR1 is PRHDT and CDR2 FYEKMQ (reference sequence). With 5 bases clipped from V and 0 bases from J, the junction kept 11 bases outside the gene matches. The DNA for the CDR3 is TGTGCCAGCAGCCACTGGACAGGGAGGGAAGCTAACTATGGCTACACCTTC. It encodes CASSHWTGREANYGYTF.

The chain links TRBV6-6 to TRBJ2-7, with unresolved D. The V end lost 4 bases, the J end lost 3 bases, and 4 bases lay between the germline ends. From germline, CDR1 is MNHNY and CDR2 SVGAGI (reference sequence). CDR3 length equals 11 residues. The CDR3 spells CASSSLYEQYF. CDR3 nucleotide sequence: TGTGCCAGCAGTTCCCTCTACGAGCAGTACTTC.

The chain carries TRBV5-1 and TRBJ2-5, with D possibly matching TRBD1 (6 bases). Germline V gene sequence: CDR1 SGHRS, CDR2 YFSETQ. CDR3 size: 16 residues. Trimming removed 1 base at V and 5 bases at J, with 18 bases between. CDR3 sequence (DNA): TGCGCCAGCAGCTTGATTCCCCTAACAGGGTCGGAGACCCAGTACTTC. It codes for CASSLIPLTGSETQYF.

V is TRBV10-3 and J is TRBJ1-1, with D uncertain. This CDR3 comprises 14 residues. Per germline, CDR1 ENHRY and CDR2 SYGVKD. V lost 0 bases and J 2 bases, leaving 7 bases between the germline ends. The CDR3 sequence is CAISESKVNTEAFF. In nucleotides, the CDR3 is TGTGCCATCAGTGAGTCTAAGGTTAACACTGAAGCTTTCTTT.

V usage is TRBV6-1 and J usage is TRBJ2-5; D is unresolved. Per the germline V gene, CDR1 is MNHNS and CDR2 is SASEGT. V lost 6 bases and J lost 5, with 10 bases in between. The CDR3 runs 12 residues. The CDR3 nucleotides read TGTGCCAGCAGCGACTTCGGGGAGACCCAGTACTTC. This sequence encodes CASSDFGETQYF.

The chain couples TRBV5-6 to TRBJ1-5; D call uncertain. CDR1 and CDR2 (germline): SGHDT, YYEEEE. This CDR3 has 13 residues. Trimming shortened V by 4 bases and J by 9 bases, and 14 bases separated the two germline ends. CDR3 in DNA: TGTGCCAGCAGCGCAGAGAGGGAGCGGCCCCAGCATTTT. This encodes CASSAERERPQHF.

The genes are TRBV7-2 and TRBJ1-2; TRBD1 matches 10 bases. With 6 bases clipped from V and 2 bases from J, the junction kept 3 bases outside the gene matches. The CDR3 is 14 residues long. Germline lookup yields CDR1 SGHTA and CDR2 FQGNSA. The CDR3 region has the DNA TGTGCCAGCAGTACGACAGGGGGCAACTATGGCTACACCTTC. Translating gives CASSTTGGNYGYTF.

This chain joins TRBV11-2 and TRBJ2-5, with TRBD2 matching 14 bases. The CDR3 loop spans 19 amino acids. Germline assignment: CDR1 SGHAT and CDR2 FQNNGV. Germline trimming cut 4 bases from V and 4 bases from J; bases unmatched to any gene: 14. The chain's CDR3 is CASSSDRRLAGGLVETQYF. DNA of the CDR3: TGTGCCAGCAGCTCCGACCGACGACTAGCGGGGGGGCTCGTAGAGACCCAGTACTTC.

The V call is TRBV18, the J call TRBJ1-4; D call uncertain. CDR3 length: 14 residues. V lost 3 bases and J 7 bases, leaving 12 bases between the germline ends. Germline assignment: CDR1 KGHSH and CDR2 LQKENI. The CDR3 spells CASSPSGRFEKLFF. The CDR3 nucleotides read TGTGCCAGCTCACCTTCGGGGAGGTTTGAAAAACTGTTTTTT.

CDR3 DNA sequence: TGTGCCAGCAGTTCCCCGGGGGGGGTCTTGGCCCAGTACTTC. It translates to CASSSPGGVLAQYF. The V and J genes are TRBV6-5 and TRBJ2-5, with 8 nucleotides matching TRBD2. Germline trimming cut 4 bases from V and 9 bases from J; bases unmatched to any gene: 10. The germline V gene has CDR1 MNHEY and CDR2 SVGAGI. This CDR3 region has 14 residues.

This clone was detected a few times. The chain couples TRBV19 to TRBJ2-3; perhaps TRBD1 as D (6 bases). The V gene's germline CDR1 is LNHDA and CDR2 SQIVND (reference sequence). Trimming stripped 4 bases from V and 4 bases from J, with 12 bases between. The CDR3 totals 14 residues. CDR3 bases: TGTGCCAGTAGTACGGCCAGGGGCGCAGATACGCAGTATTTT. Protein product: CASSTARGADTQYF.

The chain uses TRBV5-1 and TRBJ2-7; 8 bases agree with TRBD1. This CDR3 spans 15 amino acids. Germline-derived CDR1 and CDR2 are SGHRS and YFSETQ. Unmatched junction bases numbered 6, after V lost 2 bases and J lost 2 bases. The CDR3 reads CASSFQGARTYEQYF. For the CDR3, the DNA is TGCGCCAGCAGCTTTCAGGGGGCGAGAACCTACGAGCAGTACTTC.

This chain joins TRBV9 and TRBJ2-3; D is possibly TRBD1 (5 bases). The CDR3 contains 16 residues. The germline V gene has CDR1 SGDLS and CDR2 YYNGEE. Trimming pared 3 bases from V and 1 base from J, leaving 15 bases between. The CDR3 loop reads CASSETTAVGTDTQYF. CDR3 nucleotide sequence: TGTGCCAGCAGCGAGACGACAGCAGTAGGCACAGATACGCAGTATTTT.

The chain couples TRBV28 to TRBJ2-5; 9 bases align to TRBD1. This CDR3 has 16 residues. Trimming at V came to 1 base and at J to 2 bases, leaving 5 bases not matched to a gene. Germline V gene data show CDR1 as MDHEN and CDR2 as SYDVKM. The CDR3 DNA is TGTGCCAGCAGTTTATCCGGACAGGGGCATCAAGAGACCCAGTACTTC. Translation gives CASSLSGQGHQETQYF.

V is TRBV19 and J is TRBJ2-5; tentative D call: TRBD2 (6 bases). The germline V gene encodes CDR1 LNHDA and CDR2 SQIVND (reference sequence). The V and J ends lost 4 bases and 5 bases respectively, with 23 bases between them. This CDR3 is 17 amino acids long. The CDR3 spells CASSKGDSRPLWETQYF. The CDR3 DNA reads TGTGCCAGTAGTAAAGGGGACTCGCGACCTTTATGGGAGACCCAGTACTTC.

The V and J genes are TRBV4-3 and TRBJ2-3, with TRBD1 identical over 7 bases. The CDR3 loop spans 16 amino acids. V lost 0 bases, J lost 6 bases, and 9 bases stayed unmatched. The V gene's germline CDR1 is LGHNA and CDR2 YSLEER. CDR3 DNA sequence: TGCGCCAGCAGCCAAGAGGGACAGACCTATTCCGATACGCAGTATTTT. Amino acid sequence: CASSQEGQTYSDTQYF.

The chain has TRBV5-1 and TRBJ1-5; TRBD1 might be the D (5 bases). This CDR3 comprises 13 residues. Germline CDR1 reads SGHRS; CDR2 reads YFSETQ. The germline V and J ends were trimmed by 0 bases and 10 bases, with 11 bases remaining between them. CDR3 sequence (DNA): TGCGCCAGCAGCTTGGGGGGCGGTGGCCCCCAGCATTTT. Amino acid sequence: CASSLGGGGPQHF.

The rearrangement uses TRBV27 and TRBJ2-2, with D possibly called TRBD1 or TRBD2 (5 bases each). Germline V gene data show CDR1 as MNHEY and CDR2 as SMNVEV (reference sequence). The CDR3 is 12 amino acids. V was shortened by 10 bases and J by 6 bases, with 12 bases between the two germline ends. DNA for the CDR3: TGTGCCACACAGAGGGGCGCCGGGGAGCTGTTTTTT. Translating gives CATQRGAGELFF.

In DNA, the CDR3 is TGTGCCAGCAGCTTATTCGGTCAGGGATCGAGCACCGGCGAGCAGTACTTC. Translation: CASSLFGQGSSTGEQYF. This chain uses TRBV11-1 with TRBJ2-7; TRBD1 might be the D (5 bases). Deletions cut 2 bases from V and 6 bases from J, with 23 bases between. The CDR3 totals 17 residues. Germline-derived CDR1 and CDR2 are SGHAT and FQDESV (reference sequence). The whole variable domain, remainder taken from reference TRBV11-1 and TRBJ2-7, is EAEVAQSPRYKITEKSQAVAFWCDPISGHATLYWYRQILGQGPELLVQFQDESVVDDSQLPKDRFSAERLKGVDSTLKIQPAELGDSAMYLCASSLFGQGSSTGEQYFGPGTRLTVT.

The rearrangement links TRBV5-1 to TRBJ2-1; D is possibly TRBD2 (5 bases). The germline gives CDR1 SGHRS, CDR2 YFSETQ. The ends were cut back, 0 bases at V and 4 bases at J, with 17 bases in the middle. The CDR3 is made up of 17 amino acids. The CDR3 DNA reads as TGCGCCAGCAGCTTGGATCAGAGAGGGCCCGTGTACAATGAGCAGTTCTTC. It translates to CASSLDQRGPVYNEQFF.

V gene TRBV15 combines with J gene TRBJ1-5, with TRBD1 as a possible D gene (6 bases). Trimming stripped 0 bases from V and 4 bases from J, with 16 bases between. The CDR3 extends over 17 amino acids. Germline values: CDR1 LNHNV, CDR2 YYDKDF (reference sequence). CDR3 DNA: TGTGCCACCAGCAGAGATCAGGCAGGGGCTGTTAATCAGCCCCAGCATTTT. Translated, it gives CATSRDQAGAVNQPQHF.